A single T cell receptor (beta chain) is shown here with its context. Its target is not known. These data come from a study of T cell responses to AZD1222 COVID-19 vaccine. Sequencing was performed with immunoSEQ multiplex PCR; in TCRdb, only in-frame clones are kept and a portion is missing. The repertoire has 150,000 to 200,000 clones, over 70% of them found once; the top ten carry approximately 2.7%. Study results and caveats: There were vaccine-associated CD4 TCRs across spike, dominant at 160-218 and 743-854.

This CDR3 region has 15 residues. CDR1 SGDLS and CDR2 YYNGEE come from the germline V gene. J was trimmed by 5 bases and V by 4 bases; bases with no gene match: 10. The V gene is TRBV9, the J gene TRBJ2-7, with 9 bases lining up with TRBD1. The source of this sequence is an adult in good health. The sequenced sample was peripheral blood, obtained on day 0 of MenACWY control vaccination. The CDR3 sequence is CASSPPGTGRHEQYF. Written as DNA, the CDR3 is TGTGCCAGCAGCCCTCCCGGGACAGGGCGCCACGAGCAGTACTTC. The full variable domain, rest sourced from reference TRBV9 and TRBJ2-7, is DSGVTQTPKHLITATGQRVTLRCSPRSGDLSVYWYQQSLDQGLQFLIQYYNGEERAKGNILERFSAQQFPDLHSELNLSSLELGDSALYFCASSPPGTGRHEQYFGPGTRLTVT.